Included here is one T cell receptor beta chain sequence, with context. Its antigen is not yet known. Per-base qualities were not stored, and no clone one base away is much larger. This sample stems from a study of T cell changes during pregnancy in multiple sclerosis (dated by TCRdb to about 2019). Background on the whole study: The study examined how the T cell repertoire changed over the course of pregnancy in women with multiple sclerosis.

From V the trimming removes 8 bases and from J it removes 4 bases, while the gene matches leave 7 bases of the junction unaccounted for. Per the germline V gene (reference sequence), MNHEY is the CDR1 and SMNVEV is the CDR2. The CDR3 covers 13 residues, taking in both the cysteine and the phenylalanine. Only CDR3 DNA remains: 39 bases, in frame from the first base. Library creation used the immunoSEQ multiplex PCR assay. The clones in this table, taken by TCRdb from immuneACCESS, are in-frame only. Not every clone is retained; where verified, under half of the shortfall comes from an unresolved V gene, and the cause of the rest is unknown. The table for this sample lists 60,000 to 65,000 clones; roughly 92% of them were counted only once. The ten largest clones capture roughly 1.5% of the sample.

This receptor was obtained from a female donor with multiple sclerosis, enrolled in a pregnancy study. The chain uses TRBV27 and TRBJ2-5; 7 nucleotides in the junction match TRBD2. The sequences come from peripheral blood, collected in the second trimester of pregnancy. For the CDR3, the sequence is CASAGRKGETQYF. The DNA sequence is TGTGCCAGCGCCGGGAGGAAAGGAGAGACCCAGTACTTC.